This T cell receptor (beta chain) was recorded in a study of T-cell reconstitution after alpha-beta-depleted transplantation in children. Overall study findings and caveats: A year post-transplant, T-cell counts and diversity derived mostly from newly produced T cells. Some patients' high day-60 TCRbeta diversity was attributed to recipient cells surviving conditioning. There were reportedly several hundred expanded graft clones from which alpha-beta T cells came about two months after transplant.

The germline CDR1 and CDR2 sequences are SGHVS and FQNEAQ. Trimming cost V 1 base and J 1 base, with 17 bases left between them. The CDR3 is made up of 18 amino acids. Ten or more counts support this clonotype. The antigen is not known. Molecular barcoding with unique molecular identifiers was used for the TCRbeta library. TCRdb independently ran MiXCR on the PCR reads; one entry per CDR3 protein. The sample includes around 450,000 distinct CDR3 sequences, under 12% of them seen just once. The receptor comes from a child aged 2 to 9 with inherited bone marrow failure, due to receive a stem cell transplant. The specimen comprised PBMCs, sampled before TCRalphabeta/CD19-depleted stem cell transplant. The chain employs TRBV7-8 and TRBJ2-4; no clear D. CDR3 coding DNA: TGTGCCAGCAGCTTAGGACATGGGGTAGCTGACGCCAAAAACATTCAGTACTTC. Amino acid sequence: CASSLGHGVADAKNIQYF.